This T cell receptor beta chain was sequenced during a study of T-cell reconstitution after alpha-beta-depleted transplantation in children. Library preparation (for TCRbeta) was performed with unique molecular identifiers. TCRdb re-analysed the PCR reads in MiXCR, keeping a single row per CDR3 protein. The profile shows around 130,000 distinct CDR3 sequences, roughly 9.7% of them singletons. This clonotype was observed a handful of times. The TCR comes from a girl less than two years old who had a stem cell transplant for combined immunodeficiency, so the T cells may come from the graft donor. This specimen consisted of PBMCs, mostly from graft donor cells, obtained 180 days after TCRalphabeta/CD19-depleted stem cell transplant.

The CDR3 nucleotides read TGTGCCAGCAGCTTAGTGGTTAGCGGGGCCTACGAGCAGTACTTC. Its protein is CASSLVVSGAYEQYF. The chain carries TRBV7-2 and TRBJ2-7; the match to TRBD2 covers 8 bases. V was clipped by 1 base and J by 2 bases; unmatched bases: 4. From germline, CDR1 is SGHTA and CDR2 FQGNSA. The length of the CDR3 is 15 residues.